The 30 T cell receptor beta chains below come from one sample, sequenced in a study of CD8 T cells in ankylosing spondylitis. Whole-study findings and limits: A TCR beta motif of several highly homologous variants appeared characteristic of ankylosing spondylitis blood.

TCRdb re-derived calls from the 5' RACE reads in MiXCR, one entry per CDR3 protein. This repertoire shows 500,000 or so distinct CDR3 sequences, less than 6% found once; its top ten account for under 4.5%. Their antigens are not known. The sample taken for sequencing was blood, either unsorted or a sorted T cell fraction (not recorded which). These TCRs come from a male donor with ankylosing spondylitis.

This clonotype was counted at least ten times. The V and J genes are TRBV20-1 and TRBJ1-1; the D is unclear. This CDR3 is built from 14 residues. The ends were cut back, 0 bases at V and 5 bases at J, with 13 bases in the middle. Looked up from germline, CDR1 is DFQATT and CDR2 is SNEGSKA (reference sequence). CDR3: CSARDLASGTEAFF. CDR3 DNA: TGCAGTGCTAGAGATCTAGCCTCGGGAACTGAAGCTTTCTTT.

This clonotype was counted many times. This chain uses TRBV11-2 with TRBJ2-7; D uncertain. The CDR3 is 11 residues long. The V gene lost 0 bases and the J gene lost 11 bases, with 8 bases spanning the gap. Per the germline V gene, CDR1 is SGHAT and CDR2 is FQNNGV. CDR3 bases: TGTGCCAGCAGCTTAGATACGAAGAAGTACTTC. Amino acids: CASSLDTKKYF.

At least ten counts were recorded for this clonotype. V and J are TRBV12-3 or TRBV12-4 and TRBJ2-3; possibly TRBD2 for D (5 bases). The CDR3 is 13 residues long. The V and J ends lost 11 bases and 4 bases respectively, with 16 bases between them. CDR3 residues: CADRGYEADTQYF. The CDR3 DNA is TGTGCCGACCGAGGGTATGAGGCAGATACGCAGTATTTT.

This clonotype was observed many times. The chain uses TRBV6-1 and TRBJ2-1; tentatively, D is TRBD2 (6 bases). The germline CDR1 and CDR2 sequences are MNHNS and SASEGT. The CDR3 sequence is 13 residues long. V lost 6 bases and J 5 bases, leaving 11 bases between the germline ends. This CDR3 is CASRWGLDNEQFF. For the CDR3, the DNA is TGTGCCAGCAGATGGGGACTCGACAATGAGCAGTTCTTC.

At least ten counts were recorded for this clonotype. The chain employs TRBV24-1 and TRBJ2-3; maybe TRBD1 (5 bases). Germline values: CDR1 KGHDR, CDR2 SFDVKD. The V gene lost 4 bases and the J gene lost 0 bases, with 10 bases spanning the gap. The CDR3 has 15 amino acids. The CDR3 protein is CATSEGVSSTDTQYF. DNA for the CDR3: TGTGCCACCAGTGAAGGGGTTTCTAGCACAGATACGCAGTATTTT.

This clonotype has at least ten counts. The CDR3 loop reads CASSLPDSSDTQYF. The DNA of the CDR3 is TGTGCCAGCAGCCTCCCGGACAGTTCAGATACGCAGTATTTT. The chain links TRBV6-2 or TRBV6-3 to TRBJ2-3, with a weak D call TRBD1 (6 bases). The germline CDR1 and CDR2 sequences are MNHEY and SVGEGT. The CDR3 runs 14 residues. V was shortened by 6 bases and J by 4 bases, with 14 bases between the two germline ends.

There are many counts of this clonotype. This chain connects TRBV4-3 to TRBJ2-6; D remains unclear. The CDR3 totals 15 residues. Germline CDR1 LGHNA, CDR2 YSLEER. V lost 7 bases, J lost 0 bases, and 10 bases lay in between. The CDR3 DNA reads as TGCGCCAGCAAGGACGGCAGCTCTGGGGCCAACGTCCTGACTTTC. Translating gives CASKDGSSGANVLTF.

In this sample, this clonotype turned up many times. The chain has TRBV10-3 and TRBJ1-5; D gene unclear. V lost 5 bases to trimming and J lost 3 bases, with 5 bases between them. The CDR3 totals 12 residues. Per the germline V gene, CDR1 is ENHRY and CDR2 is SYGVKD. CDR3 sequence (DNA): TGTGCCATCAGTTGGAACAATCAGCCCCAGCATTTT. Protein sequence: CAISWNNQPQHF.

The chain has TRBV12-3 or TRBV12-4 and TRBJ2-2, with a possible D match to TRBD2 (5 bases). This CDR3 is built from 15 residues. The ends were cut back, 3 bases at V and 4 bases at J, with 12 bases in the middle. For the CDR3, the DNA is TGTGCCAGCAGTTTTTATGAGGGCGGCACCGGGGAGCTGTTTTTT. This encodes CASSFYEGGTGELFF.

This clonotype was observed many times. The chain joins TRBV28 to TRBJ1-1; tentative D call: TRBD1 (5 bases). Germline-derived CDR1 and CDR2 are MDHEN and SYDVKM. The length of the CDR3 is 16 residues. Trimming left V 4 bases short and J 8 bases short, with 23 bases between. CDR3 sequence reads: CASSSRDRRTLLEAFF. The CDR3 DNA reads as TGTGCCAGCAGTTCCCGGGACCGGCGCACCCTATTAGAAGCTTTCTTT.

The sample holds many counts of this clonotype. This chain joins TRBV9 and TRBJ2-1; D ambiguous. The CDR3 runs 15 residues. Germline-derived CDR1 and CDR2 are SGDLS and YYNGEE. Trimming took off 0 bases at V and 3 bases at J, with 10 bases between the two ends. The CDR3 DNA is TGTGCCAGCAGCGTAGACCCCCGCCTCTACAATGAGCAGTTCTTC. It translates to CASSVDPRLYNEQFF. The whole variable domain, remainder taken from reference TRBV9 and TRBJ2-1, is DSGVTQTPKHLITATGQRVTLRCSPRSGDLSVYWYQQSLDQGLQFLIQYYNGEERAKGNILERFSAQQFPDLHSELNLSSLELGDSALYFCASSVDPRLYNEQFFGPGTRLTVL.

This clonotype was detected many times. J is TRBJ2-1 and V is TRBV5-1; a possible D gene is TRBD2 (5 bases). Trimming pared 4 bases from V and 0 bases from J, leaving 17 bases between. This CDR3 region has 17 residues. Germline values: CDR1 SGHRS, CDR2 YFSETQ. The CDR3 spells CASSPVGSLSSYNEQFF. DNA of the CDR3: TGCGCCAGCAGCCCGGTGGGGAGTCTAAGCTCCTACAATGAGCAGTTCTTC. The full variable domain, in which reference TRBV5-1 and TRBJ2-1 provide the parts outside the CDR3, is KAGVTQTPRYLIKTRGQQVTLSCSPISGHRSVSWYQQTPGQGLQFLFEYFSETQRNKGNFPGRFSGRQFSNSRSEMNVSTLELGDSALYLCASSPVGSLSSYNEQFFGPGTRLTVL.

This clonotype was seen at least ten times. The V and J genes are TRBV2 and TRBJ1-4, with D hard to call. This CDR3 contains 15 residues. CDR1 SNHLY and CDR2 FYNNEI come from the germline V gene. V dropped 2 bases and J dropped 2 bases, with 9 bases sitting between them. This chain's CDR3 is CASSEFGVTNEKLFF. Written as DNA, the CDR3 is TGTGCCAGCAGTGAATTCGGGGTGACTAATGAAAAACTGTTTTTT.

This clonotype was recorded at least ten times. The chain recombines TRBV16 with TRBJ1-5; the D is unclear. V was shortened by 4 bases and J by 6 bases, with 19 bases between the two germline ends. The CDR3 is 16 amino acids. The germline gives CDR1 KGHSY, CDR2 FQNENV. As DNA, the CDR3 is TGTGCCAGCAGCCGCCTAAACAGCGGGCGAGGTCAGCCCCAGCATTTT. Residues: CASSRLNSGRGQPQHF. Together with reference TRBV16 and TRBJ1-5, the CDR3 gives the full variable domain: GEEVAQTPKHLVRGEGQKAKLYCAPIKGHSYVFWYQQVLKNEFKFLISFQNENVFDETGMPKERFSAKCLPNSPCSLEIQATKLEDSAVYFCASSRLNSGRGQPQHFGDGTRLSIL.

This clonotype has ten or more counts. V gene TRBV20-1 combines with J gene TRBJ2-3; D is undetermined. The CDR3 runs 12 residues. Trimming shortened V by 6 bases and J by 11 bases, and 18 bases separated the two germline ends. Per the germline V gene, CDR1 is DFQATT and CDR2 is SNEGSKA (reference sequence). The CDR3, as DNA: TGCAGTGCCACGCATCCACCTGGTGTGCAGTATTTT. Residues: CSATHPPGVQYF.

In this sample, this clonotype turned up many times. J is TRBJ1-6 and V is TRBV12-3 or TRBV12-4; D ambiguous. V lost 3 bases and J lost 11, with 14 bases in between. The CDR3 contains 14 residues. CDR3 in amino acids: CASSFSGGGTPLHF. CDR3 sequence (DNA): TGTGCCAGCAGTTTCTCGGGCGGCGGGACACCCCTCCACTTT.

V is TRBV30 and J is TRBJ2-4, with a weak D call TRBD1 (6 bases). Germline V gene sequence: CDR1 GTSNPN, CDR2 SVGIG (reference sequence). Trimming left V 5 bases short and J 0 bases short, with 11 bases between. The CDR3 runs to 14 residues. CDR3 sequence: CAWGTSVAKNIQYF. CDR3 nucleotides: TGTGCCTGGGGGACATCCGTAGCCAAAAACATTCAGTACTTC.

This clonotype was recorded at least ten times. V gene TRBV4-3 combines with J gene TRBJ2-7; weak D call: TRBD1 (5 bases). Trimming stripped 4 bases from V and 2 bases from J, with 21 bases between. CDR1 and CDR2 (germline): LGHNA, YSLEER. The CDR3 covers 17 residues. This chain's CDR3 is CASSRQYRPQGAYEQYF. For the CDR3, the DNA is TGCGCCAGCAGCCGTCAGTACAGGCCTCAGGGCGCCTACGAGCAGTACTTC.

The sample holds many counts of this clonotype. V and J are TRBV24-1 and TRBJ1-5; D unresolved. Germline loops: CDR1 KGHDR, CDR2 SFDVKD. CDR3 length: 12 residues. The ends were cut back, 1 base at V and 4 bases at J, with 1 base in the middle. The DNA of the CDR3 is TGTGCCACCAGTGATTTTAATCAGCCCCAGCATTTT. Its protein is CATSDFNQPQHF.

This clonotype was seen many times. The chain is built from TRBV7-2 and TRBJ2-1; D gene uncertain. The CDR3 totals 15 residues. V was shortened by 2 bases and J by 3 bases, with 11 bases between the two germline ends. From germline, CDR1 is SGHTA and CDR2 FQGNSA. The DNA for the CDR3 is TGTGCCAGCAGCTTAATGCCCACCCGCTACAATGAGCAGTTCTTC. Its protein product is CASSLMPTRYNEQFF.

This clonotype occurred a few times. The chain combines TRBV24-1 with TRBJ2-3; D is perhaps TRBD1 (5 bases). Germline-derived CDR1 and CDR2 are KGHDR and SFDVKD. CDR3 length equals 16 residues. V dropped 4 bases and J dropped 2 bases, with 15 bases sitting between them. The CDR3 here is CATSEHRSSFTDTQYF. In nucleotides, the CDR3 is TGTGCCACCAGTGAACACAGGAGCTCCTTCACAGATACGCAGTATTTT.

This clonotype was found many times. The V and J genes are TRBV6-2 or TRBV6-3 and TRBJ1-4; D uncertain. The germline V gene encodes CDR1 MNHEY and CDR2 SVGEGT. Trimming stripped 0 bases from V and 8 bases from J, with 13 bases between. This CDR3 region has 15 residues. The CDR3 DNA reads TGTGCCAGCAGTTACTCGGGGAAGTTCAGCGAAAAACTGTTTTTT. Its translation: CASSYSGKFSEKLFF.

This chain joins TRBV3-1 and TRBJ1-2; D unresolved. CDR3 size: 15 residues. Germline V gene lookup returns CDR1 LGHDT and CDR2 YNNKEL (reference sequence). The germline V and J ends were trimmed by 3 bases and 4 bases, with 15 bases remaining between them. The CDR3 loop is CASSQGLGSGYGYTF. CDR3 bases: TGTGCCAGCAGCCAGGGCCTCGGTAGTGGCTATGGCTACACCTTC. Together with reference TRBV3-1 and TRBJ1-2, the CDR3 gives the full variable domain: DTAVSQTPKYLVTQMGNDKSIKCEQNLGHDTMYWYKQDSKKFLKIMFSYNNKELIINETVPNRFSPKSPDKAHLNLHINSLELGDSAVYFCASSQGLGSGYGYTFGSGTRLTVV.

A few counts support this clonotype. The gene calls are TRBV7-9 and TRBJ2-5, with D possibly matching TRBD1 (5 bases). The CDR3 consists of 14 residues. V lost 2 bases, J lost 7 bases, and 14 bases lay in between. Germline assignment: CDR1 SEHNR and CDR2 FQNEAQ (reference sequence). The CDR3, as DNA: TGTGCCAGCAGCTTAAACACAGTGCAGGGGACCCAGTACTTC. This sequence encodes CASSLNTVQGTQYF.

This clonotype was recorded many times. The V gene is TRBV20-1, the J gene TRBJ1-5, with 9 bases that match TRBD1. V lost 5 bases, J lost 5 bases, and 4 bases stayed unmatched. Germline assignment: CDR1 DFQATT and CDR2 SNEGSKA (reference sequence). The length of the CDR3 is 13 residues. The CDR3 here is CSARQGVDQPQHF. CDR3 sequence (DNA): TGCAGTGCTCGACAGGGGGTAGATCAGCCCCAGCATTTT.

This clonotype occurred once. The chain links TRBV7-9 to TRBJ2-3, with D hard to call. Germline V lookup: CDR1 SEHNR, CDR2 FQNEAQ (reference sequence). The CDR3 consists of 11 residues. V was pared by 8 bases and J by 7 bases, with 10 bases between. The CDR3 sequence: CASGLIYTQYF. CDR3 DNA sequence: TGTGCCAGCGGCCTTATATATACGCAGTATTTT.

V gene TRBV27 combines with J gene TRBJ2-1; 11 bases match TRBD2. Trimming took 4 bases from V and 0 from J; bases not matched to a gene: 14. Germline V gives CDR1 MNHEY, CDR2 SMNVEV (reference sequence). The CDR3 is 20 residues long. For the CDR3, the DNA is TGTGCCAGCAGTTCCGGGACGGGGCGACTAGCGGGGATCTCCTACAATGAGCAGTTCTTC. This codes for CASSSGTGRLAGISYNEQFF.

This clonotype was picked up many times. This chain connects TRBV27 to TRBJ2-7, with TRBD1 matching 10 bases. The CDR3 runs to 16 residues. After removal of 0 bases from V and 3 bases from J, the junction contained 5 bases not matched to a gene. Germline CDR1 and CDR2: MNHEY and SMNVEV (reference sequence). The CDR3 spells CASSLSNRDRGYEQYF. DNA for the CDR3: TGTGCCAGCAGTTTATCGAATAGGGACAGGGGCTACGAGCAGTACTTC.

This clonotype was found many times. The chain joins TRBV3-1 to TRBJ2-1; 7 bases align to TRBD2. The CDR3 runs 16 residues. Losses at the gene ends were 2 bases for V and 0 bases for J; bases not matched to a gene: 4. Looked up from germline, CDR1 is LGHDT and CDR2 is YNNKEL (reference sequence). The CDR3 region has the DNA TGTGCCAGCAGCCAATCGGGGGGAGTCTCCTACAATGAGCAGTTCTTC. Its translation is CASSQSGGVSYNEQFF.

This clonotype has at least ten counts. V usage is TRBV7-2 and J usage is TRBJ1-2; D gene unclear. There are 13 residues in the CDR3. The V gene lost 6 bases and the J gene lost 3 bases, with 11 bases spanning the gap. Germline V gives CDR1 SGHTA, CDR2 FQGNSA. This CDR3 is CASSFGSYYGYTF. The CDR3, as DNA: TGTGCCAGCAGTTTTGGGTCATACTATGGCTACACCTTC.